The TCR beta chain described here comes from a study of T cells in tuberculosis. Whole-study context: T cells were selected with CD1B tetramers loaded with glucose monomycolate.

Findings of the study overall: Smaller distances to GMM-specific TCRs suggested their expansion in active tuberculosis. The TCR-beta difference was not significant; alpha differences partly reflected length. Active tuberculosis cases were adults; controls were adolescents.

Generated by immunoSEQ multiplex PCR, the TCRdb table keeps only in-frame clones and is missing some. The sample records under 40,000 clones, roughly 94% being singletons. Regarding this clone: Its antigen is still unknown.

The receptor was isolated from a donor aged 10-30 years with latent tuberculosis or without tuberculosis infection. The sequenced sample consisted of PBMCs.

The CDR3, as DNA: TGTGCCAGCAGATCGACGGACAGCGAAAAACTGTTTTTT. Translation gives CASRSTDSEKLFF. The chain links TRBV6-1 to TRBJ1-4; possible D gene TRBD1, 6 bases. The germline V and J ends were trimmed by 6 bases and 8 bases, with 13 bases remaining between them. This CDR3 spans 13 amino acids. The V gene's germline CDR1 is MNHNS and CDR2 SASEGT.